This T cell receptor (beta chain) originates from a study of Graves' ophthalmopathy and Graves' hyperthyroidism. Study-wide points: Detection in blood was also observed for most expanded thyroid clonotypes above 0.001 frequency.

Trimming removed 5 bases at V and 4 bases at J, with 14 bases between. Germline CDR1 reads DFQATT; CDR2 reads SNEGSKA (reference sequence). The CDR3 sequence is 13 residues long. There are many counts of this clonotype. Its antigen is undetermined. Investigators amplified TCR beta CDR3 regions from RNA transcripts. An opening RT-PCR round employed HTBI primers and preceded a second-round multiplex PCR. MiXCR, applied by TCRdb to the multiplex PCR reads, yields one record per CDR3 protein. The data show hundreds of thousands of distinct CDR3 sequences, over 20% seen once. Where ophthalmopathy was absent within 18 months of follow-up, hyperthyroidism was stable.

This TCR was sampled from a young woman with stable Graves' hyperthyroidism. Sequencing was done on a sample of peripheral blood. This chain connects TRBV20-1 to TRBJ1-1; no definite D call. CDR3 in amino acids: CSAVLGRFTEAFF. The CDR3 coding sequence is TGCAGTGCTGTTCTGGGGAGGTTCACTGAAGCTTTCTTT.